This T cell receptor (beta chain) was captured by sequencing in a study of blood T cells in healthy people across ages. Whole-study results and caveats: Unsorted PBMCs prevented conclusive naive versus antigen-experienced comparison.

Details on this clonotype: The antigen remains undetermined.

Then a second PCR, running roughly 7 to 11 cycles, was carried out with a sample-barcoded 5' primer and a J-beta primer mix. TCRdb fed the 5' RACE reads into MiXCR, producing one record per CDR3 protein. The repertoire includes some 920,000 distinct CDR3 sequences, roughly half of them detected once, and roughly a fifth sits in the top ten. The CDR3 is 14 residues long. The germline V gene encodes CDR1 MGHRA and CDR2 YSYEKL. V shed 0 bases and J shed 4 bases, with 9 bases lying between them. Input material: blood. The clonotype originates from a woman in her fifties or sixties in good health. The chain uses TRBV4-1 and TRBJ2-5; TRBD2 is a possible D gene (6 bases). CDR3 residues: CASSQEPSAETQYF. DNA for the CDR3: TGCGCCAGCAGCCAAGAGCCTAGCGCAGAGACCCAGTACTTC.